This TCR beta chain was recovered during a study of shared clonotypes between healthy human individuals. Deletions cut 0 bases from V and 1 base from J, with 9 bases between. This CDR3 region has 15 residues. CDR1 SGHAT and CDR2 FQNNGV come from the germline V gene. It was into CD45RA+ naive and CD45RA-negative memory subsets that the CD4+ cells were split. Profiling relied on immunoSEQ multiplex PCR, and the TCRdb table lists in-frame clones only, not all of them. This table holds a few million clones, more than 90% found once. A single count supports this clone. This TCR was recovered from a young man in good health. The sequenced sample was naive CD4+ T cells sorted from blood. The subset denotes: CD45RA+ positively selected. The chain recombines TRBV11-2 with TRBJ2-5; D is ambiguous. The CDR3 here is CASSLDGTVQETQYF. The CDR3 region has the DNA TGTGCCAGCAGCTTAGATGGCACAGTCCAAGAGACCCAGTACTTC.